These 32 T cell receptor beta chains originate from one sample sequenced in a study of graft-versus-host responses after intestinal transplantation. These TCRs' antigens remain unknown. Using immunoSEQ multiplex PCR, the repertoire was profiled, and TCRdb retains in-frame clones only, with some absent. The table shows roughly 120,000 clones, with about 92% occurring only once. The sequenced sample was unstimulated CD4+ T cells sorted from spleen or lymph node cells, obtained before transplant. The receptors derive from a human donor who was the organ donor for an intestinal transplant.

The V call is TRBV5-1, the J call TRBJ2-5; D uncertain. This CDR3 has 14 amino acids. Germline V gene data show CDR1 as SGHRS and CDR2 as YFSETQ. The V end was cut by 4 bases, the J end by 5 bases, with 15 bases between. CDR3 nucleotide sequence: TGCGCCAGCAGCCCTGGGTCAGTTATGGAGACCCAGTACTTC. This sequence encodes CASSPGSVMETQYF.

This chain links TRBV10-3 with TRBJ2-5, with 7 bases matching TRBD2. The CDR3 spans 16 residues. The germline CDR1 and CDR2 sequences are ENHRY and SYGVKD. After removal of 3 bases from V and 0 bases from J, the junction contained 7 bases not matched to a gene. The CDR3 reads CAISEGRGVNQETQYF. The CDR3 coding sequence is TGTGCCATCAGTGAAGGTCGGGGGGTGAACCAAGAGACCCAGTACTTC.

The chain employs TRBV29-1 and TRBJ2-2; possible D gene TRBD1, 5 bases. The CDR3 covers 14 residues. Germline CDR1 SQVTM, CDR2 ANQGSEA. The V gene lost 3 bases and the J gene lost 5 bases, with 13 bases spanning the gap. The CDR3 nucleotides read TGCAGCGTTGAGGCTGGGCCAGGGACCGGGGAGCTGTTTTTT. Translating it yields CSVEAGPGTGELFF.

V is TRBV25-1 and J is TRBJ2-4; 11 positions agree with TRBD1. V was pared by 7 bases and J by 8 bases, with 16 bases of the junction left unmatched. CDR3 length: 17 residues. The germline V gene has CDR1 MGHDK and CDR2 SYGVNS. This CDR3 reads CASTPRLGPDRGHIQYF. The CDR3 coding sequence is TGTGCCAGCACCCCACGCTTGGGCCCGGACAGGGGGCACATTCAGTACTTC.

In its sample, this clone was seen once. The genes are TRBV11-2 and TRBJ2-5, with D perhaps matching TRBD1 or TRBD2 (6 bases each). The end of the DNA is better explained by TRBJ2-7, so the J call may be wrong. Per the germline V gene, CDR1 is SGHAT and CDR2 is FQNNGV. CDR3 length equals 14 residues. The CDR3: CASSLDRGPYEQYF. The CDR3 region has the DNA TGTGCCAGCAGCTTAGATCGGGGGCCTTACGAGCAGTACTTC.

The chain carries TRBV6-5 and TRBJ2-1; weak D call: TRBD2 (6 bases). The germline CDR1 and CDR2 sequences are MNHEY and SVGAGI. The CDR3 spans 13 residues. The V gene lost 5 bases and the J gene lost 10 bases, with 15 bases spanning the gap. The CDR3 is CASSRTTSGEQFF. The DNA for the CDR3 is TGTGCCAGCAGTCGGACTACCTCCGGAGAGCAGTTCTTC.

This chain joins TRBV5-1 and TRBJ2-2; TRBD2 is a possible D gene (6 bases). V lost 0 bases and J lost 2, with 11 bases in between. Germline V gene data show CDR1 as SGHRS and CDR2 as YFSETQ. The CDR3 sequence is 16 residues long. The CDR3 sequence is CASSLAPGDNTGELFF. In DNA form, the CDR3 reads TGCGCCAGCAGCTTGGCCCCGGGAGATAACACCGGGGAGCTGTTTTTT.

This chain links TRBV11-2 with TRBJ2-5; 7 positions agree with TRBD1. CDR1 SGHAT and CDR2 FQNNGV come from the germline V gene. CDR3 length: 12 amino acids. The trim removed 1 base at V and 7 bases at J, leaving 0 bases unmatched. Here the CDR3 reads CASSLAGGTQYF. The CDR3 DNA follows: TGTGCCAGCAGCTTAGCAGGGGGGACCCAGTACTTC.

The V gene is TRBV30, the J gene TRBJ2-1, with 12 bases fitting TRBD2. The germline gives CDR1 GTSNPN, CDR2 SVGIG (reference sequence). The length of the CDR3 is 20 residues. The junction had 21 bases not matched to a gene; V was cut back by 2 bases and J by 7 bases. The CDR3 loop is CAWSSFRGDLLAGGPNEQFF. Here the CDR3 DNA reads TGTGCCTGGAGTTCCTTTAGGGGCGACCTTCTAGCGGGAGGGCCTAATGAGCAGTTCTTC.

This chain connects TRBV6-4 to TRBJ2-1; 11 bases agree with TRBD2. V lost 6 bases to trimming and J lost 1 base; unmatched junction nucleotides: 8. Per germline, CDR1 MRHNA and CDR2 SNTAGT. The CDR3 has 17 amino acids. CDR3 in amino acids: CASRLAGALRSYNEQFF. The CDR3 DNA sequence: TGTGCCAGCAGACTAGCGGGAGCCCTTCGATCCTACAATGAGCAGTTCTTC.

The gene calls are TRBV25-1 and TRBJ2-3; 9 nucleotides align to TRBD2. Germline V gene sequence: CDR1 MGHDK, CDR2 SYGVNS. V shed 5 bases, J shed 3 bases, and the junction held 0 bases outside the gene matches. The CDR3 contains 13 residues. In DNA, the CDR3 is TGTGCCAGCAGTACTAGCGGGACAGATACGCAGTATTTT. As protein: CASSTSGTDTQYF.

The CDR3 region has the DNA TGTGCCAGCAGTGAACGGGAACCTAGCACAGATACGCAGTATTTT. Translated, it gives CASSEREPSTDTQYF. V usage is TRBV2 and J usage is TRBJ2-3; tentative D call: TRBD2 (5 bases). This CDR3 spans 15 amino acids. Trimming pared 2 bases from V and 0 bases from J, leaving 9 bases between. The V gene's germline CDR1 is SNHLY and CDR2 FYNNEI.

This chain links TRBV5-1 with TRBJ2-1, with D perhaps TRBD1 (6 bases). Trimming cost V 0 bases and J 7 bases, with 11 bases left between them. The CDR3 totals 14 residues. Per germline, CDR1 SGHRS and CDR2 YFSETQ. DNA of the CDR3: TGCGCCAGCAGCTTGGAGTCAGGGGAGAATGAGCAGTTCTTC. Residues: CASSLESGENEQFF.

This chain links TRBV5-6 with TRBJ1-5; TRBD1 is a possible D gene (5 bases). Trimming took off 2 bases at V and 7 bases at J, with 13 bases between the two ends. CDR1 is SGHDT, CDR2 YYEEEE, per germline. The CDR3 is 14 amino acids. CDR3 DNA: TGTGCCAGCAGCTTACCAGGGATTGGGCAGCCCCAGCATTTT. Translating gives CASSLPGIGQPQHF.

V is TRBV19 and J is TRBJ1-3; D is uncertain. The CDR3 has 12 residues. The ends were cut back, 5 bases at V and 0 bases at J, with 2 bases in the middle. Germline V gene lookup returns CDR1 LNHDA and CDR2 SQIVND (reference sequence). The CDR3 here is CASSPSGNTIYF. CDR3 in DNA: TGTGCCAGTAGTCCCTCTGGAAACACCATATATTTT.

This chain connects TRBV5-6 to TRBJ1-2; TRBD1 agrees at 10 bases. With V trimmed by 5 bases and J by 7 bases, 8 bases remained unmatched. Germline loops: CDR1 SGHDT, CDR2 YYEEEE. This CDR3 contains 14 residues. CDR3 amino acids: CASRTPGQGFGYTF. In DNA, the CDR3 is TGTGCCAGCAGAACACCGGGACAGGGGTTTGGCTACACCTTC.

The chain couples TRBV19 to TRBJ2-5, with D perhaps matching TRBD1 or TRBD2 (6 bases each). Per germline, CDR1 LNHDA and CDR2 SQIVND (reference sequence). V lost 1 base and J 5 bases, leaving 26 bases between the germline ends. CDR3 length equals 19 residues. CDR3 region: CASSIGRGWGPELFETQYF. The CDR3, as DNA: TGTGCCAGTAGTATAGGGCGGGGTTGGGGGCCGGAGCTTTTCGAGACCCAGTACTTC.

CDR3 region: CASSPQGLAGPYEQYF. DNA for the CDR3: TGTGCCAGCTCTCCGCAGGGACTAGCGGGACCCTACGAGCAGTACTTC. This chain uses TRBV18 with TRBJ2-7; 13 bases map to TRBD2. The germline gives CDR1 KGHSH, CDR2 LQKENI. CDR3 size: 16 residues. The ends lost 6 bases at V and 2 bases at J; junction bases unmatched: 7.

V gene TRBV11-2 combines with J gene TRBJ1-2, with D possibly matching TRBD1 (6 bases). This CDR3 spans 17 amino acids. Deletions cut 6 bases from V and 4 bases from J, with 24 bases between. Germline CDR1 reads SGHAT; CDR2 reads FQNNGV. In DNA, the CDR3 is TGTGCCAGCAGACCCCCCTTGTCGGACAGCGTCGGCTATGGCTACACCTTC. It is translated as CASRPPLSDSVGYGYTF.

In this sample, this clone turned up once. The CDR3 DNA reads as TGTGCCAGCAGCCTCGCGAGGGACATGGCGGCAACTAATGAAAAACTGTTTTTT. This translates into CASSLARDMAATNEKLFF. The chain uses TRBV11-2 and TRBJ1-4, with a possible D match to TRBD1 (6 bases). Germline CDR1 reads SGHAT; CDR2 reads FQNNGV. V dropped 5 bases and J dropped 0 bases, with 19 bases sitting between them. The CDR3 sequence is 18 residues long.

The rearrangement joins TRBV4-1 to TRBJ1-4; maybe TRBD1 (5 bases). In germline, CDR1 is MGHRA, CDR2 YSYEKL. V was shortened by 1 base and J by 8 bases, with 11 bases between the two germline ends. This CDR3 is 14 amino acids long. The CDR3 loop is CASSQAERGEKLFF. CDR3 nucleotides: TGCGCCAGCAGCCAAGCTGAACGGGGGGAAAAACTGTTTTTT.

The chain carries TRBV5-6 and TRBJ2-1; D gene uncertain. CDR3 length: 14 amino acids. The germline gives CDR1 SGHDT, CDR2 YYEEEE. Trimming removed 2 bases at V and 2 bases at J, with 8 bases between. Here the CDR3 DNA reads TGTGCCAGCAGCTTATCCCACCCCTACAATGAGCAGTTCTTC. Translating it yields CASSLSHPYNEQFF.

The rearrangement uses TRBV29-1 and TRBJ2-5; TRBD1 aligns across 10 bases. The CDR3 length is 14 residues. Germline V gene sequence: CDR1 SQVTM, CDR2 ANQGSEA. V lost 6 bases to trimming and J lost 5 bases; unmatched junction nucleotides: 9. The CDR3 here is CSVSDRGREETQYF. The CDR3 DNA sequence: TGCAGCGTCAGTGACAGGGGGCGGGAGGAGACCCAGTACTTC.

V and J are TRBV15 and TRBJ2-3; D not certain. CDR1 is LNHNV and CDR2 is YYDKDF in the germline V gene (reference sequence). The CDR3 loop spans 14 amino acids. The V and J ends lost 0 bases and 2 bases respectively, with 6 bases between them. CDR3 nucleotide sequence: TGTGCCACCAGCAGAGATCGGGCCACAGATACGCAGTATTTT. Protein product: CATSRDRATDTQYF.

The chain couples TRBV30 to TRBJ2-1; D is uncertain. This CDR3 has 12 amino acids. Germline V CDR1 and CDR2: GTSNPN, SVGIG (reference sequence). Trimming removed 3 bases at V and 3 bases at J, with 6 bases between. The CDR3 coding sequence is TGTGCCTGGAGGCCCGACTACAATGAGCAGTTCTTC. Amino acid sequence: CAWRPDYNEQFF.

V gene TRBV5-4 combines with J gene TRBJ1-2; TRBD1 aligns across 9 bases. CDR1 and CDR2 from the germline V gene are SGHNT and YYREEE (reference sequence). Unmatched junction bases numbered 11, after V lost 6 bases and J lost 5 bases. The CDR3 runs to 15 residues. The DNA for the CDR3 is TGTGCCAGCAACACTTGGGACAGGGTGAAATATGGCTACACCTTC. Translation gives CASNTWDRVKYGYTF.

This clone was seen a single time. The rearrangement joins TRBV5-1 to TRBJ2-5; tentatively, D is TRBD1 (6 bases). CDR3 length equals 16 residues. V dropped 0 bases and J dropped 2 bases, with 14 bases sitting between them. Germline V gene lookup returns CDR1 SGHRS and CDR2 YFSETQ. CDR3 coding DNA: TGCGCCAGCAGCTTGGCCGGCCTAGGGGGACAAGAGACCCAGTACTTC. Translated, it gives CASSLAGLGGQETQYF.

This clone has just one count. This chain joins TRBV19 and TRBJ1-2, with TRBD1 matching 11 bases. The CDR3 length is 14 residues. CDR1 is LNHDA and CDR2 is SQIVND in the germline V gene (reference sequence). The V gene end was trimmed by 6 bases and the J gene end by 2 bases; junction bases not matched to a gene: 2. In nucleotides, the CDR3 is TGTGCCAGTAGACGGACAGGGGGCAACTATGGCTACACCTTC. As protein: CASRRTGGNYGYTF.

The V and J genes are TRBV11-3 and TRBJ2-2; 14 bases line up with TRBD2. Germline assignment: CDR1 SGHNT and CDR2 YENEEA. V gave up 1 base and J gave up 6 bases; unmatched junction bases: 4. The CDR3 has 17 amino acids. DNA of the CDR3: TGTGCCAGCAGCTTAGGCGGGACTAGCGGGAGATCCGGGGAGCTGTTTTTT. It specifies CASSLGGTSGRSGELFF.

The chain links TRBV6-1 to TRBJ2-5; D not resolved. CDR1 MNHNS and CDR2 SASEGT come from the germline V gene. The CDR3 length is 11 residues. V lost 7 bases and J 4 bases, leaving 7 bases between the germline ends. The CDR3 region is CASMSRETQYF. DNA for the CDR3: TGTGCCAGCATGAGTAGAGAGACCCAGTACTTC.

The rearrangement links TRBV20-1 to TRBJ1-2, with no clear D. This CDR3 is built from 10 residues. V lost 6 bases and J 2 bases, leaving 4 bases between the germline ends. The V gene's germline CDR1 is DFQATT and CDR2 SNEGSKA (reference sequence). CDR3 DNA: TGCAGTGCCACGAACTATGGCTACACCTTC. Translated: CSATNYGYTF.

A single count supports this clone. DNA of the CDR3: TGTGCCAGCAGCCGGGGACGAGGGGCCTACGAGCAGTACTTC. Its translation: CASSRGRGAYEQYF. The chain recombines TRBV11-1 with TRBJ2-7; TRBD1 or TRBD2 may be the D gene (5 bases each). The ends were cut back, 5 bases at V and 2 bases at J, with 13 bases in the middle. CDR1 and CDR2 (germline): SGHAT, FQDESV (reference sequence). The CDR3 loop spans 14 amino acids.